The clone carrying this TCR beta chain came up once. Its antigen is undetermined. These data come from a study of T cell responses to AZD1222 COVID-19 vaccine. The CDR3 is 14 residues long. Germline CDR1 SGHRS, CDR2 YFSETQ. Trimming pared 7 bases from V and 5 bases from J, leaving 18 bases between. Here immunoSEQ multiplex PCR was the method, and the copy in TCRdb shows in-frame clones only, minus some. Of around 140,000 clones listed, about 90% were seen once; the top ten hold around 3.5%. Findings and limits, study-wide: Only a handful of AZD1222 recipients tested seropositive at baseline.

Sequencing used peripheral blood, obtained 28 days after the second AZD1222 dose. The receptor's source is an adult who received the AZD1222 COVID-19 vaccine. J is TRBJ1-1 and V is TRBV5-1; TRBD1 might be the D (5 bases). The CDR3, as DNA: TGCGCCAGCTCGTCGAGGGGCCAAAGGACTGAAGCTTTCTTT. Its protein product is CASSSRGQRTEAFF.